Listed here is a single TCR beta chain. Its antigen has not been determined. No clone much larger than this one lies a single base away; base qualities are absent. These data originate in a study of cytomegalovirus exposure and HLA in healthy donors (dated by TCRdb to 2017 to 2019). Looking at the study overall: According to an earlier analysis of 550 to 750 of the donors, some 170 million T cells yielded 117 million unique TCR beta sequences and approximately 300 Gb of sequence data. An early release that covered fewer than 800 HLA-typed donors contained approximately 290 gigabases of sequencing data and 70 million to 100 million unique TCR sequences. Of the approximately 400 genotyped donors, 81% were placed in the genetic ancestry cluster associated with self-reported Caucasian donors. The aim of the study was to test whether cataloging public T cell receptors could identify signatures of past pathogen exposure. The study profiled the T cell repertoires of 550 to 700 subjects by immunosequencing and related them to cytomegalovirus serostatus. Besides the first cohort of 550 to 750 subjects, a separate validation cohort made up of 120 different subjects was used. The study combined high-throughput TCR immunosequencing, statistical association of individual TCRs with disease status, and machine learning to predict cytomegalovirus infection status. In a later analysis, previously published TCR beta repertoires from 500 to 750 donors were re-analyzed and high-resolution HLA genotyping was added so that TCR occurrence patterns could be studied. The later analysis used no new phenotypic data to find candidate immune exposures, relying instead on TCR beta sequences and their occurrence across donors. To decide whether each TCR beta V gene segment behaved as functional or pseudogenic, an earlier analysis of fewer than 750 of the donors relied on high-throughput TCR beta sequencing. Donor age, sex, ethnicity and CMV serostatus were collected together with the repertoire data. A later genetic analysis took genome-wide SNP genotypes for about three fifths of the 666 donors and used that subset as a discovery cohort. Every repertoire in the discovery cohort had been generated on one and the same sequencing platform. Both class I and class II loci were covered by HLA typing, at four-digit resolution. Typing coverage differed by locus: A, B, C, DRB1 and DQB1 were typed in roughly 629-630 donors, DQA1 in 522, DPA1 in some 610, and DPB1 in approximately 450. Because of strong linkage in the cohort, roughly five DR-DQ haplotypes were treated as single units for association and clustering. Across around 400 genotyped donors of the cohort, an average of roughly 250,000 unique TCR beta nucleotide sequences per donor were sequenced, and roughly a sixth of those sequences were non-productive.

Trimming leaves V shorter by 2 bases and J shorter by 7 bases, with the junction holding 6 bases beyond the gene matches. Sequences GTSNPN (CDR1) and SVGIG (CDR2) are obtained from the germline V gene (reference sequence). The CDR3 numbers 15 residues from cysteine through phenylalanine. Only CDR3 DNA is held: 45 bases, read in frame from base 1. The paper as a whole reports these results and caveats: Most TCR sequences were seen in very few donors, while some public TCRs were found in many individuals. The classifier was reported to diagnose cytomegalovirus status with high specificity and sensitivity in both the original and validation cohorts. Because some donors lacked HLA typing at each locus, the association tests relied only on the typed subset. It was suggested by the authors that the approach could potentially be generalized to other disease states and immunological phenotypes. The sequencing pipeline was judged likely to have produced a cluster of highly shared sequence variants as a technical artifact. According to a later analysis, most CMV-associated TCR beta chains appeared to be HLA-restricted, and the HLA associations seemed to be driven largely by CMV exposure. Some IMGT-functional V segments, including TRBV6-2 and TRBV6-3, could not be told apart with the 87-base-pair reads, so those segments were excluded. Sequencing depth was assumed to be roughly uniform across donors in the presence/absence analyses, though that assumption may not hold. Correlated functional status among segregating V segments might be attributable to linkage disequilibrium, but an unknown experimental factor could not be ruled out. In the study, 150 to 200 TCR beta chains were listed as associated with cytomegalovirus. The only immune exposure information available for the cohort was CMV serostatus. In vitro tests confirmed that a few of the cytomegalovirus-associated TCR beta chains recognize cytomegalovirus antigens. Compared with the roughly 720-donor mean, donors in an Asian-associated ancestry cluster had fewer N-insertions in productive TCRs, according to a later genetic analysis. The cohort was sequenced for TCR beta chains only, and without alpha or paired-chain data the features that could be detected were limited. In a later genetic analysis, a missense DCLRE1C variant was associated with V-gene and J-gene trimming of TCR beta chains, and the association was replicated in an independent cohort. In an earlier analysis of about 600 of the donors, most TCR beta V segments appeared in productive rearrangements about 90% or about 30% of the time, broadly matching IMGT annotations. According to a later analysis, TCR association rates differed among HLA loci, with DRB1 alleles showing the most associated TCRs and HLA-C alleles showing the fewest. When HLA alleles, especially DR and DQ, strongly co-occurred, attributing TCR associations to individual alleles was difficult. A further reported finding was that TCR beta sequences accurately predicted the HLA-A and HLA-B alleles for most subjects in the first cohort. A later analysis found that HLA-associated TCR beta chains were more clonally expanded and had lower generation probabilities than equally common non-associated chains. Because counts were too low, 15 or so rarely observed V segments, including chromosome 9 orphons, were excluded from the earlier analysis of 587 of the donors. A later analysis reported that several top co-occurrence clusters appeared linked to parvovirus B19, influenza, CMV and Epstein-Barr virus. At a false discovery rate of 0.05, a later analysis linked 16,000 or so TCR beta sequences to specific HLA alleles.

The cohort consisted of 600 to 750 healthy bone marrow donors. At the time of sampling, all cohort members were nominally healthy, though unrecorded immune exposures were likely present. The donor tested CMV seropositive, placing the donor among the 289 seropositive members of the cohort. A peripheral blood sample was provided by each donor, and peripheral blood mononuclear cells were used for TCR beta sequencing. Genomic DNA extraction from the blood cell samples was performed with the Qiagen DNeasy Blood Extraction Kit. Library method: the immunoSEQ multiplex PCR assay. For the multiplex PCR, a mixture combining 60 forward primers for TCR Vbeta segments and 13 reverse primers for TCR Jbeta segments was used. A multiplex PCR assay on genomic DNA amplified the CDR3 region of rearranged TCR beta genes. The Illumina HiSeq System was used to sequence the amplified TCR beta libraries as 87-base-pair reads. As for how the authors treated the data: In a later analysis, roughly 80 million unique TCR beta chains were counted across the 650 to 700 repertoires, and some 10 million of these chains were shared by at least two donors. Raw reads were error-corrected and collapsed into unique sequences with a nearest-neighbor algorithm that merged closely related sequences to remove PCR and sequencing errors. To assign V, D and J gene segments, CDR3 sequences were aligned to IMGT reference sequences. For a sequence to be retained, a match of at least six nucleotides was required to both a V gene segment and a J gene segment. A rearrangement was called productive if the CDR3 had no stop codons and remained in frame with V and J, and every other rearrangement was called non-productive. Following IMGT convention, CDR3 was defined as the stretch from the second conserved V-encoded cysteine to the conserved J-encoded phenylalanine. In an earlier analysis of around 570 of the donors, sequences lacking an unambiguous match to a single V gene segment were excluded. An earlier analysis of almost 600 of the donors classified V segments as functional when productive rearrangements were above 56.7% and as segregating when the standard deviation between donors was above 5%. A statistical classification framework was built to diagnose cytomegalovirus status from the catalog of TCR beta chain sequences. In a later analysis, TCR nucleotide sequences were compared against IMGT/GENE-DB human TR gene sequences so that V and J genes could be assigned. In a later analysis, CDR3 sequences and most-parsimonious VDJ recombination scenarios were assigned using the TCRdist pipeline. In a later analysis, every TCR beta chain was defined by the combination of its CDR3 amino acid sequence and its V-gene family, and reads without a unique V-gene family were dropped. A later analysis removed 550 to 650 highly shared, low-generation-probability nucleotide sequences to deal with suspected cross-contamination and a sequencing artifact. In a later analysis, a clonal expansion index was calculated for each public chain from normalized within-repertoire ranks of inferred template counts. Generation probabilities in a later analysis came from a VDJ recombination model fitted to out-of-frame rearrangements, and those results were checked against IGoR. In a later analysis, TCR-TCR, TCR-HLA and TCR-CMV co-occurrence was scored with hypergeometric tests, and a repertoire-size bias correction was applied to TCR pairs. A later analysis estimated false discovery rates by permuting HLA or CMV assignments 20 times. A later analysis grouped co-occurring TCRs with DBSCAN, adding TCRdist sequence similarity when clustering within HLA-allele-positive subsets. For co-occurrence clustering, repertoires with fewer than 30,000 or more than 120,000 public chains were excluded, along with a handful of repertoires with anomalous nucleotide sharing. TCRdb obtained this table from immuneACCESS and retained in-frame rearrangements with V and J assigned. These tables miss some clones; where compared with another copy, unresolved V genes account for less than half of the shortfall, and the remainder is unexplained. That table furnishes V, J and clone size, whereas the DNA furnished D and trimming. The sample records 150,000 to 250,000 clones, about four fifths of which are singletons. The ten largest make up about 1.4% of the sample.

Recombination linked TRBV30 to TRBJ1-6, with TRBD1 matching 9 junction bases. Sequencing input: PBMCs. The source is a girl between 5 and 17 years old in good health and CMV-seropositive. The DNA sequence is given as TGTGCCTGGAGTACGGGGACAGGGATAAATTCACCCCTCCACTTT. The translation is CAWSTGTGINSPLHF. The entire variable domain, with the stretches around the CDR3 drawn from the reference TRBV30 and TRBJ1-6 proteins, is SQTIHQWPATLVQPVGSPLSLECTVEGTSNPNLYWYRQAAGRGLQLLFYSVGIGQISSEVPQNLSASRPQDRQFILSSKKLLLSDSGFYLCAWSTGTGINSPLHFGNGTRLTVT.